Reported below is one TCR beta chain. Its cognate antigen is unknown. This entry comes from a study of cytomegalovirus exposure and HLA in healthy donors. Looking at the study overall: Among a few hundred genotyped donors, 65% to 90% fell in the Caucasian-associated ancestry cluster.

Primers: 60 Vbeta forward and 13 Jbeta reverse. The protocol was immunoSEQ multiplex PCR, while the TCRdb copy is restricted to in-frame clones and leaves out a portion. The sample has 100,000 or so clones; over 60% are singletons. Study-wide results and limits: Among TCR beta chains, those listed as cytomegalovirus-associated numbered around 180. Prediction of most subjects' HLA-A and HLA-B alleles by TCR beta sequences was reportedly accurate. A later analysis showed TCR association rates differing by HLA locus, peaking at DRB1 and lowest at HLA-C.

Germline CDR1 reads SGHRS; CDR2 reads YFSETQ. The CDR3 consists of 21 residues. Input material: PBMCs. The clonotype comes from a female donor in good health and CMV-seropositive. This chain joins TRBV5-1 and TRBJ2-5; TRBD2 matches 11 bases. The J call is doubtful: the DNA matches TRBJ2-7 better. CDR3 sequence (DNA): TGCGCCAGCAGCTTGGATCTGACGGGACAGAAGGGACTAGCGGACTCCTACGAGCAGTACTTC. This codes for CASSLDLTGQKGLADSYEQYF.